The clone carrying this T cell receptor (beta chain) was seen a few times. This entry is derived from a study of identical twins. One entry per CDR3 protein results from TCRdb running MiXCR on the 5' RACE reads. This sample has 410,000 or so distinct CDR3 sequences, with approximately 17% found just once. V was clipped by 1 base and J by 4 bases; unmatched bases: 3. The germline V gene has CDR1 DFQATT and CDR2 SNEGSKA (reference sequence). The CDR3 has 14 residues. This TCR was sampled from a man aged 50 to 60 in good health. The V gene is TRBV20-1, the J gene TRBJ1-5; 8 bases align to TRBD1. Sequences were obtained from naive T cells sorted from blood. CDR3 amino acids: CSARVTGENQPQHF. CDR3 nucleotide sequence: TGCAGTGCTAGAGTGACAGGGGAGAATCAGCCCCAGCATTTT.